What follows describes a single T cell receptor beta chain. The authors ran a second PCR of about 7 to 11 cycles using a sample-barcoded 5' primer and a J-beta primer mix. TCRdb passed the 5' RACE reads through MiXCR, listing each CDR3 protein once. The profile covers about 1,800,000 distinct CDR3 sequences, with 25% to 30% appearing a single time and about 7.7% taken by the ten largest. This sample stems from a study of blood T cells in healthy people across ages. Trimming took off 2 bases at V and 1 base at J, with 18 bases between the two ends. This CDR3 has 18 amino acids. Germline CDR1 and CDR2: SGHVS and FQNEAQ.

This TCR came from a woman aged 25 to 45 in good health. The sequencing sample was made of blood. The chain combines TRBV7-8 with TRBJ1-5; D perhaps matches TRBD1 (6 bases). CDR3 in DNA: TGTGCCAGCAGCTTAAGTGGGGGCCAGGGACGGAGCAATCAGCCCCAGCATTTT. The encoded protein is CASSLSGGQGRSNQPQHF.